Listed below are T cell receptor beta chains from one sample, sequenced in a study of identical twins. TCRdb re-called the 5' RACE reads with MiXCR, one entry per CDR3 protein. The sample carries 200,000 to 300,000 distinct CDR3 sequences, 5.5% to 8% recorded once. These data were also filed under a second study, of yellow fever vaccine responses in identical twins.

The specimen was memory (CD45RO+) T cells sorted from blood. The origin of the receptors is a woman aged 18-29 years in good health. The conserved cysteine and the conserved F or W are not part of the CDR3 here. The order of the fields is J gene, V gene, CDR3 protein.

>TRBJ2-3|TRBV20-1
SAAWGGADTQY
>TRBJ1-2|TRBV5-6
ASSLVGRINYGYT
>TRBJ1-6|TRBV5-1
ASSGGQGAGSPLH
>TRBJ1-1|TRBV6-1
ASSRRQQNTEAF
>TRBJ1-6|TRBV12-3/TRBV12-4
ASSSTGGFSPLH
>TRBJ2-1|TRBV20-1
GAPRRASGNNGQF
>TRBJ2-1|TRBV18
ASHTSGANNEQF
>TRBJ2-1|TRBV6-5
ASSYSVPGDYNEQF
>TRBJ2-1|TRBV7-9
ASSELAGREQF
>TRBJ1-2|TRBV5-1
ASSLGRQDYGYT
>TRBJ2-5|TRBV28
ASSLGIIARGGQETQY
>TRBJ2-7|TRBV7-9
ASSLVVTSGLPYEQY
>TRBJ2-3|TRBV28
ASSKTGSHTDTQY
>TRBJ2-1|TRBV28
ASSFFLAGVNEQF
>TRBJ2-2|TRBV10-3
AISGTPNTGELF
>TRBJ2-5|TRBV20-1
SARVVGGQETQY
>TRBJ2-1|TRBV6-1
ASSPGTESYNEQF
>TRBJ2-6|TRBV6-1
ASITKGSGANVLT
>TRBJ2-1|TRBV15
ATSRDGVEQF
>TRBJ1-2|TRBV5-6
ASSLSGFYGYT
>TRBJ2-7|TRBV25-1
ASSEYGVGYEQY
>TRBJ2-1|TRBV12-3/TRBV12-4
ASSFRLAGGPNGQF
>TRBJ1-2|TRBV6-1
ASSLGLGQIYGYT
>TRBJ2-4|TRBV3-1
ASSQDWGASAKNIQY
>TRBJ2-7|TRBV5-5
ASSLSSTSGSYEQY
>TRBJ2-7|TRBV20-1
SARSSGESNEQY
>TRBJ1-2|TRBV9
ASSVAGYGYT
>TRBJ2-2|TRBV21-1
ASSWIARNGELF
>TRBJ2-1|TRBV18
ASSPRSWSSSYNEQF
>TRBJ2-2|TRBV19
ASKRDQSGELF
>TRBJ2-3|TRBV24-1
ATSDGGTSGRAHTQY
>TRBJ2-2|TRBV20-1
SAHAGPGTGELF
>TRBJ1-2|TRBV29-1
SVYRGYGYT
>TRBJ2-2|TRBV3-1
ASGPGELF
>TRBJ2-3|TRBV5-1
ASSPGVTDTQY
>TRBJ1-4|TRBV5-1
ASSLSSGREKLF
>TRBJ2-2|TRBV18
ASSPYRSSSNTGELF
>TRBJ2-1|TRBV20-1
SALGLAGGASYNEQF
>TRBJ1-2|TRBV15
ATSPQDRGRRGYT
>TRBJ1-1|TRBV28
ASSLARLTEAF
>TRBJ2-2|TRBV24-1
ATSDLRAGGGANTGELF
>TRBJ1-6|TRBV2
ASGRNYNSPLH
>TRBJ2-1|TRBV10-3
AISESSGDRDEQF
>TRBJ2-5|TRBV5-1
ASSVETRGVRFPWETQY
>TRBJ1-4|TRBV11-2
ASSLTDPNEKLF
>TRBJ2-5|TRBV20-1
SARGVAGDKETQY
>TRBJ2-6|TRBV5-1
ASSLVDSANSGANVLT
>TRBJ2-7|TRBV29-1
SVGGGSGGKSSYEQY
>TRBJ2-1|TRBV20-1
SAKIPGQNNEQF
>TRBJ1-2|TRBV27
ASRGQGGGRGYT
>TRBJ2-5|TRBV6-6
ASSYPAGETQY
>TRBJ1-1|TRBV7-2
ASSLNRFEAF
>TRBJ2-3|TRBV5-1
ASRTYGGGTDTQY
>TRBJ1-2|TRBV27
ASSLGHRGYT
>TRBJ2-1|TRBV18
ASSPSGGFYNEQF